This record concerns one T cell receptor (beta chain) sequence. What it binds is not known. Healthy HIV-negative adults with no recent acute infections or vaccinations were recruited as donors. This entry comes from a study of shared clonotypes between healthy human individuals. For every subset, genomic DNA was evenly distributed across several immunoSEQ plates. Measured with immunoSEQ multiplex PCR; TCRdb has only the in-frame clones, and not every one. The sample consists of 1,500,000 or so clones, about 96% of them appearing once. CDR3 length: 14 amino acids. Trimming shortened V by 6 bases and J by 5 bases, and 15 bases separated the two germline ends. From germline, CDR1 is MNHNS and CDR2 SASEGT. Overall study findings and caveats: Sequencing depth was expected to influence donor clonotype sharing. Estimated clonotype richness was generally higher in naive than memory subsets.

The clonotype comes from a man younger than 45 in good health. The material sequenced was naive CD4+ T cells sorted from blood. Subset reported: CD45RA+ positively selected. The chain is built from TRBV6-1 and TRBJ2-3; D ambiguous. As DNA, the CDR3 is TGTGCCAGCAGGATCAATGGGGTCCAAGATACGCAGTATTTT. Protein sequence: CASRINGVQDTQYF.